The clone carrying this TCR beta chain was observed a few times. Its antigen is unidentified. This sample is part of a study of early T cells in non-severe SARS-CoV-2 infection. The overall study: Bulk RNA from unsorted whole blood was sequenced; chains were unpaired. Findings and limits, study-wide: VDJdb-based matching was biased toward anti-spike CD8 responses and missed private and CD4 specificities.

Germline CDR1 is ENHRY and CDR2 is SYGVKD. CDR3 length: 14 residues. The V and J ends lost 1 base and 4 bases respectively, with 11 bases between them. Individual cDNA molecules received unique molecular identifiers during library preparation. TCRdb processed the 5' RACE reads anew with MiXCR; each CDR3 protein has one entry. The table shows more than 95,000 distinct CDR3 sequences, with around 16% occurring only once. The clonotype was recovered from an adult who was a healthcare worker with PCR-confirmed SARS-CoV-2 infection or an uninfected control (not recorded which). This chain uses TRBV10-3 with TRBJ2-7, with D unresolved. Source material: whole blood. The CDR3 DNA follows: TGTGCCATCAGTGAGTTTGAACCCAGTTACGAGCAGTACTTC. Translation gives CAISEFEPSYEQYF.